What follows are 8 T cell receptor beta chains derived from one specimen sequenced in a study of blood T cells in healthy people across ages. A second PCR, run for roughly 7 to 12 cycles, used a sample-barcoded 5' primer plus a J-beta primer mix. Each CDR3 protein is one row after TCRdb ran MiXCR on the 5' RACE reads. The table includes about 1.4 million distinct CDR3 sequences, approximately 59% detected once. Material: blood. The receptors were gathered from a young man in good health.

The V call is TRBV29-1, the J call TRBJ2-2; the match to TRBD1 covers 8 bases. CDR1 and CDR2 (germline): SQVTM, ANQGSEA. There are 14 residues in the CDR3. Trimming took 5 bases from V and 7 from J; bases not matched to a gene: 9. The CDR3 DNA is TGCAGCGTTAGGACAGGGCGAATGAGCGGGGAGCTGTTTTTT. This gives the protein CSVRTGRMSGELFF.

The J gene is TRBJ2-7, the V gene TRBV7-8, with D possibly matching TRBD2 (5 bases). The ends were cut back, 7 bases at V and 3 bases at J, with 13 bases in the middle. Germline loops: CDR1 SGHVS, CDR2 FQNEAQ. CDR3 length: 13 amino acids. CDR3 sequence: CASTPRRGYEQYF. CDR3 DNA: TGTGCCAGCACTCCTCGTCGGGGCTACGAGCAGTACTTC.

V usage is TRBV27 and J usage is TRBJ2-3, with 11 bases fitting TRBD2. The CDR3 length is 16 residues. CDR1 is MNHEY, CDR2 SMNVEV, per germline (reference sequence). J lost 6 bases, V lost 3 bases, and 8 bases had no gene match. The CDR3 DNA sequence: TGTGCCAGCAGTTTTGGCGTAGCGGGGGGGTCGGATACGCAGTATTTT. It is translated as CASSFGVAGGSDTQYF.

This chain connects TRBV29-1 to TRBJ2-5, with a weak D call TRBD1 (5 bases). With the DNA end fitting TRBJ2-1 better, the J assignment may be wrong. This CDR3 is 13 amino acids long. Germline-derived CDR1 and CDR2 are SQVTM and ANQGSEA. For the CDR3, the DNA is TGCAGCGTTGAGGGGCAGAATCAAGAGACCCAGTTCTTC. Translating it yields CSVEGQNQETQFF.

This clonotype was found a few times. J is TRBJ2-7 and V is TRBV6-6, with TRBD1 matching over 7 bases. The CDR3 loop spans 12 amino acids. The J segment lost 3 bases and the V segment lost 9 bases, leaving 5 bases of the junction unmatched. CDR1 MNHNY and CDR2 SVGAGI come from the germline V gene (reference sequence). The CDR3 DNA is TGTGCCAGTCGACAGGGTGGCTACGAGCAGTACTTC. Protein: CASRQGGYEQYF.

The rearrangement uses TRBV7-8 and TRBJ2-7; possibly TRBD1 or TRBD2 for D (6 bases each). The length of the CDR3 is 14 residues. Germline V CDR1 and CDR2: SGHVS, FQNEAQ. Trimming took off 4 bases at V and 7 bases at J, with 17 bases between the two ends. The CDR3 is CASSYDTGTGEQYF. The CDR3 region has the DNA TGTGCCAGCAGCTACGATACAGGGACTGGGGAGCAGTACTTC. The full variable domain, completed using reference TRBV7-8 and TRBJ2-7, is GAGVSQSPRYKVAKRGQDVALRCDPISGHVSLFWYQQALGQGPEFLTYFQNEAQLDKSGLPSDRFFAERPEGSVSTLKIQRTQQEDSAVYLCASSYDTGTGEQYFGPGTRLTVT.

The sample holds a few counts of this clonotype. This rearrangement joins TRBV11-2 to TRBJ2-1, with 8 bases that match TRBD2. V lost 3 bases, J lost 10 bases, and 8 bases stayed unmatched. The germline gives CDR1 SGHAT, CDR2 FQNNGV. CDR3 length equals 14 residues. The CDR3 reads CASSLGTRVREQFF. The CDR3 bases are TGTGCCAGCAGCTTGGGGACTAGGGTCAGGGAGCAGTTCTTC.

This clonotype is a singleton in its sample. The junction shows a germline mismatch at one end, possibly a read error. V is TRBV6-6 and J is TRBJ1-4, with 7 nucleotides matching TRBD1. Germline CDR1 is MNHNY and CDR2 is SVGAGI (reference sequence). The CDR3 runs to 16 residues. CDR3 sequence reads: CASRTRTGRRNEELFF. The CDR3 DNA is TGTGCCAGCAGGACGAGGACAGGTCGACGAAATGAAGAACTGTTTTTT.